The 6 T cell receptor beta chains given below trace back to one sample, sequenced in a study of cytomegalovirus exposure and HLA in healthy donors. PCR amplification relied on 60 Vbeta primers (plus 13 Jbeta primers). Here immunoSEQ multiplex PCR was the method, and the copy in TCRdb shows in-frame clones only, minus some. Its table lists around 120,000 clones. The sequencing input was PBMCs. The receptors were gathered from a man over 45 in good health and CMV-seronegative.

This chain uses TRBV11-2 with TRBJ2-1; D is uncertain. The CDR3 length is 15 residues. V gave up 2 bases and J gave up 2 bases, with 10 bases separating them. CDR1 is SGHAT and CDR2 is FQNNGV in the germline V gene. The CDR3 here is CASSLNGYAYNEQFF. The CDR3 coding sequence is TGTGCCAGCAGCTTAAACGGGTACGCCTACAATGAGCAGTTCTTC.

V usage is TRBV6-6 and J usage is TRBJ1-5, with TRBD1 matching over 8 bases. Trimming removed 6 bases from V and 6 bases from J; junction bases left unmatched: 7. Germline lookup yields CDR1 MNHNY and CDR2 SVGAGI (reference sequence). This CDR3 spans 14 amino acids. The CDR3: CASSSDRAGQPQHF. CDR3 DNA sequence: TGTGCCAGCAGCTCGGACAGGGCGGGTCAGCCCCAGCATTTT.

The rearrangement joins TRBV15 to TRBJ1-5, with a weak D call TRBD1 (6 bases). The V end lost 0 bases, the J end lost 2 bases, and 14 bases lay between the germline ends. Looked up from germline, CDR1 is LNHNV and CDR2 is YYDKDF (reference sequence). This CDR3 region has 17 residues. The CDR3 protein is CATSRDLGAGGNQPQHF. The DNA of the CDR3 is TGTGCCACCAGCAGAGATTTGGGGGCGGGGGGCAATCAGCCCCAGCATTTT.

The chain combines TRBV5-1 with TRBJ1-1; no reliable D call. The germline V and J ends were trimmed by 3 bases and 8 bases, with 17 bases remaining between them. The length of the CDR3 is 14 residues. Germline CDR1 is SGHRS and CDR2 is YFSETQ. CDR3 sequence: CASSSPTQNKEAFF. CDR3 bases: TGCGCCAGCAGCTCCCCGACTCAGAACAAAGAAGCTTTCTTT.

The chain combines TRBV30 with TRBJ1-1; D is ambiguous. CDR3 length: 14 amino acids. With 0 bases removed from V and 0 bases from J, the gap between germline ends came to 8 bases. From germline, CDR1 is GTSNPN and CDR2 SVGIG (reference sequence). In DNA form, the CDR3 reads TGTGCCTGGAGTGTAGGAGGGATGAACACTGAAGCTTTCTTT. This codes for CAWSVGGMNTEAFF.

This sequence joins TRBV29-1 and TRBJ2-7; 11 nucleotides match TRBD2. V lost 4 bases, J lost 1 base, and 0 bases stayed unmatched. The V gene's germline CDR1 is SQVTM and CDR2 ANQGSEA. This CDR3 contains 13 residues. CDR3 amino acids: CSVGLAGSYEQYF. CDR3 nucleotide sequence: TGCAGCGTTGGACTAGCGGGGTCCTACGAGCAGTACTTC.